The TCR beta chain described here comes from a study of cytomegalovirus exposure and HLA in healthy donors. Background on the study: It was reported in a later analysis that the same platform had been used for the 120 or so validation repertoires as for the approximately 670 first-cohort repertoires.

The donors were part of the validation cohort of around 110 subjects. That cohort was separate from the first cohort, which comprised several hundred subjects. Germline V gene sequence: CDR1 LNHDA, CDR2 SQIVND (reference sequence). Trimming pared 4 bases from V and 2 bases from J, leaving 6 bases between. The CDR3 is 13 residues long. The repertoire was sequenced with immunoSEQ multiplex PCR; TCRdb's copy has only in-frame clones and lacks some. This sample yields 150,000 or so clones, of which approximately 86% are seen a single time; 2.7% belongs to the top ten. This clone came up a few times. This receptor was taken from a young man in good health and CMV-seropositive. The material sequenced was PBMCs. The V and J genes are TRBV19 and TRBJ1-5; D unresolved. CDR3 coding DNA: TGTGCCAGTAGTACGGGTGGCAATCAGCCCCAGCATTTT. This translates into CASSTGGNQPQHF.